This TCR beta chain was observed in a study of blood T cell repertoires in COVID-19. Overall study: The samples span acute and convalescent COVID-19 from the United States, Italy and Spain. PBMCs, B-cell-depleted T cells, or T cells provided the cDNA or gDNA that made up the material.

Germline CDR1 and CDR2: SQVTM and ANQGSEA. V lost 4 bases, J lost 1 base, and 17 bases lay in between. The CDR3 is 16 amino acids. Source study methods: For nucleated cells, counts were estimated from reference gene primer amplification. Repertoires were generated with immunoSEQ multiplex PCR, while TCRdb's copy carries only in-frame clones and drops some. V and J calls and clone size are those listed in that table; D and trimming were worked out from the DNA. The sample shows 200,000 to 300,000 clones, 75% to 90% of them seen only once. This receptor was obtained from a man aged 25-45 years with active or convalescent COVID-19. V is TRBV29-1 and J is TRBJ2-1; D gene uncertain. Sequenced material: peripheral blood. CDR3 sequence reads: CSVVILNRASYNEQFF. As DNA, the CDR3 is TGCAGCGTTGTTATCCTGAATAGAGCGTCCTACAATGAGCAGTTCTTC.